A single sample is the source of the 2 T cell receptor beta chains below, sequenced in a study of technical replicates of blood from a handful of donors. Profiling relied on immunoSEQ multiplex PCR, and the TCRdb table lists in-frame clones only, not all of them. The table lists some 64,000 clones, 86% of them singletons, with 5.1% in the top ten. The sample was PBMCs. The source of these receptors is a human donor in good health. Some clones in this sample may be carry-over from other donors' samples.

This chain connects TRBV19 to TRBJ1-5; 7 bases match TRBD1. Per germline, CDR1 LNHDA and CDR2 SQIVND (reference sequence). J was trimmed by 0 bases and V by 2 bases; bases with no gene match: 19. This CDR3 has 21 amino acids. The CDR3 DNA follows: TGTGCCAGTAGTATATACCCCCAACGGACAGGCCAGGGCTATAGCAATCAGCCCCAGCATTTT. The encoded protein is CASSIYPQRTGQGYSNQPQHF.

A few counts support this clone. The CDR3 bases are TGTGCCAGCAGTGTCGGAGGTAGCAATCAGCCCCAGCATTTT. It encodes CASSVGGSNQPQHF. The chain has TRBV25-1 and TRBJ1-5, with D unresolved. The CDR3 sequence is 14 residues long. V was trimmed by 4 bases and J by 0 bases, leaving 7 bases between them. Germline CDR1 and CDR2: MGHDK and SYGVNS.